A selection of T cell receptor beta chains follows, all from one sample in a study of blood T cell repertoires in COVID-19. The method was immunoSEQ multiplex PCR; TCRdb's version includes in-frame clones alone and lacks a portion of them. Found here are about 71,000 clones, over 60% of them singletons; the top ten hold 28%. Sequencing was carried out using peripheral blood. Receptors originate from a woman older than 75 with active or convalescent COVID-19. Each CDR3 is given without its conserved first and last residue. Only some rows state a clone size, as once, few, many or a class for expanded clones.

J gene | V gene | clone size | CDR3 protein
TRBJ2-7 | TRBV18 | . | ASSPGTEEQY
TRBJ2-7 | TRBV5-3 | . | ARSVSWDRGSYEQY
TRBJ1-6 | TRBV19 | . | ASSMGPFRGEWPLH
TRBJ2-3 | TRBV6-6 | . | ASSYGQYTDTQY
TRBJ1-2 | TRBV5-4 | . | ASSLDSYGYT
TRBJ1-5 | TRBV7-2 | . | ASSPQGAGQPQH
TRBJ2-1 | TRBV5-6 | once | ASRVDRGSSYNEQF
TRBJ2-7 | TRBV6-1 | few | ASSEFGNSYEQY
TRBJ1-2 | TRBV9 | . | ASSVGQGDGYT
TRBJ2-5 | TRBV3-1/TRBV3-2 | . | ASSRTVYQETQY
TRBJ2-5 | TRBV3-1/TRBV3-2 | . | ASSQQGGETQY
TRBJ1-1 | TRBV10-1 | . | ASSQDRERAF
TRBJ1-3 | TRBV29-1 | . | SVEQRTGGTGNTIY
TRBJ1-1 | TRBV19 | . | ASSPRTDSTEAF
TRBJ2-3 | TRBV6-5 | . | ASSYLAGTDTQY
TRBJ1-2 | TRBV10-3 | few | ATQNGANYGYT
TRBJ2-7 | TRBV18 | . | ASSPPGQNYEQY
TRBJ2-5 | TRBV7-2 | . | ASSSPGYGETQY
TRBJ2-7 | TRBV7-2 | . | AKTGLIPYEQY
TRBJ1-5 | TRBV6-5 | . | ASSGVSNQPQH
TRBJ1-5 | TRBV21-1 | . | ASSKWGNRGLLNQPQH
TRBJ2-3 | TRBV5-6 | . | ASTSTGDSTSNAY
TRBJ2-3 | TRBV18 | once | ASSPLRLAGAISTDTQY
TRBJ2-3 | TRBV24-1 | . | ATSDGFRDTQY
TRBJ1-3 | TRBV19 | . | ASSITGSSGNTIY
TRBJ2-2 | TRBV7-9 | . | ASSKRDSAAELF
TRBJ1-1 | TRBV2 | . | ASRVGASLPTF
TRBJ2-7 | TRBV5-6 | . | ASSPTGTTYEQY
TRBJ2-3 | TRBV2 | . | ASSAGNTDTQY
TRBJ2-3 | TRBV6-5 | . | ASSLDRVGADTQY
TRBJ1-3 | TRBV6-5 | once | ASRGTGFSGNTIY
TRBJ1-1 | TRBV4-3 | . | ASSQDDRDTEAF
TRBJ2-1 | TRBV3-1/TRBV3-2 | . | ASSLRTGGAQDEQF
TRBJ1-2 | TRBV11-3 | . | ASSPWGRTGTYGYT
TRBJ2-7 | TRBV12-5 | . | ASGSRQGIYEQY
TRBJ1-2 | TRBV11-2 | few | ASSFSGVNLGGYT
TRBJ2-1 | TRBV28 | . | ASAGTSSYNEQF
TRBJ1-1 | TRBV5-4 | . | ASSSSGNRVREQAF
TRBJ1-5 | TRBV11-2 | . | ASSFTDRGNQPQH
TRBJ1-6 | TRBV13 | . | ASTLGGRGSPLH
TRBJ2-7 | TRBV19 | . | ASSMSTGDYEQY
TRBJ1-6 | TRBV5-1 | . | ASSEAGNLGSPLH
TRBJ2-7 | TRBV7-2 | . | ASSLDRDTYEQY
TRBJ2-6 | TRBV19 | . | ASRRDRGLPGANVLT
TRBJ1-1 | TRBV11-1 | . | ASSPQGLNTEAF
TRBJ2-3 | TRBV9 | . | ASSVGSGPTDTQY
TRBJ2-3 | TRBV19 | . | ASSILATSTDTQY
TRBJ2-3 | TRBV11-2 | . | ASSLGFLGGVADTQY
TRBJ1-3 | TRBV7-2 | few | ASSYRQGSGNTIY
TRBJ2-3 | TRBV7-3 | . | ASSLNPVLAPPYHTDTQY
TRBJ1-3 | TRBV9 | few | ASSVTGTISGNTIY
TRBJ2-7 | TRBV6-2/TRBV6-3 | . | ASSYWLDSTYEQY
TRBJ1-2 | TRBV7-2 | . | ASSPEDSYGYT
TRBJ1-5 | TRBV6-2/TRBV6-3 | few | ASSLGQGIQPQH
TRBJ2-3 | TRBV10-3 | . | AISATSGGAKDTQY
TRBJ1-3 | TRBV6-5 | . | ASSYDSVPGNTIY
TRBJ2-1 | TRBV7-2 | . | ASRSPELAVSYNEQF
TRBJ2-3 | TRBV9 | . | ASSVGTALSTDTQY
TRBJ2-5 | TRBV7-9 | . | ASRGEGEETQY